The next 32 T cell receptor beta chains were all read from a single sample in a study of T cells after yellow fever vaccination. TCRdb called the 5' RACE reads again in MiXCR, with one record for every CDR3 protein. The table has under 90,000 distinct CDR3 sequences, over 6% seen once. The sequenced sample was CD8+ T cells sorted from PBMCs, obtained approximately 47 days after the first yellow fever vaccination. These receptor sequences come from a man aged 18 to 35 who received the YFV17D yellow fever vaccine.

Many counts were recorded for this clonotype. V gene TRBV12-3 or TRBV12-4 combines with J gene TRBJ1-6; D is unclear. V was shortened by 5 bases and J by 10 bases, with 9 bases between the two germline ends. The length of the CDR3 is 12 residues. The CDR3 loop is CASSVGSSPLHF. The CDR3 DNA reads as TGTGCCAGCAGTGTTGGTTCATCACCCCTCCACTTT.

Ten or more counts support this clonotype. CDR3 nucleotide sequence: TGTGCCATCAGTGTCCATAGCAGCTACGAGCAGTACTTC. This codes for CAISVHSSYEQYF. V is TRBV10-3 and J is TRBJ2-7; no definite D call. V was clipped by 4 bases and J by 3 bases, with 10 bases between them. This CDR3 has 13 residues. Germline CDR1 is ENHRY and CDR2 is SYGVKD.

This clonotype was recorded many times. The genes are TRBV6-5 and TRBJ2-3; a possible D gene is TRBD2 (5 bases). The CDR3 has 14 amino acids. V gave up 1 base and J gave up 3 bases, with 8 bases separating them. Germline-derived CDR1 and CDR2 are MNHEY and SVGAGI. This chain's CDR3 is CASSYLRGTDTQYF. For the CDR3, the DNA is TGTGCCAGCAGTTACTTACGGGGTACAGATACGCAGTATTTT.

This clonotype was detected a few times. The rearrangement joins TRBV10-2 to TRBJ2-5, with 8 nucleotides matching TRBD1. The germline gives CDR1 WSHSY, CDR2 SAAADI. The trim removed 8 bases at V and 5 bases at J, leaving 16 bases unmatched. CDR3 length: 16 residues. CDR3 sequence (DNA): TGCGCCAGCGGAAGGACAGGGATTTTTGTCTCGGAGACCCAGTACTTC. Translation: CASGRTGIFVSETQYF.

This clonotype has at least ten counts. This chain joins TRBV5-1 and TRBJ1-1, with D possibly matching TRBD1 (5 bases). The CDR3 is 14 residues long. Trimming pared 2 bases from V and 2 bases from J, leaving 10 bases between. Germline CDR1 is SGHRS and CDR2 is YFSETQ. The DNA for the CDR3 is TGCGCCAGCAGCTTAAGAAGGGGAAACACTGAAGCTTTCTTT. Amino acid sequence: CASSLRRGNTEAFF.

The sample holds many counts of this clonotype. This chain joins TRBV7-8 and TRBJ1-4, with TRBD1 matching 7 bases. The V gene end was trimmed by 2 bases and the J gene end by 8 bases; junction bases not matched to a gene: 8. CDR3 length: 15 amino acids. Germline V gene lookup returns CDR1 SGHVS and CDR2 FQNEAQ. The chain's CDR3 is CASSLTTGKNEKLFF. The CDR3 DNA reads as TGTGCCAGCAGCTTAACGACAGGGAAGAACGAAAAACTGTTTTTT.

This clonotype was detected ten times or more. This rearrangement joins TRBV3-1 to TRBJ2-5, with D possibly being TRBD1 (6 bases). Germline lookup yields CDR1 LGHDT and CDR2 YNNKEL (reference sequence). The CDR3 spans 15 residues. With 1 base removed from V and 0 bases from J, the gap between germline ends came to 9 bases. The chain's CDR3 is CASSQGSGDQETQYF. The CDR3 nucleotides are TGTGCCAGCAGCCAAGGTTCAGGGGACCAAGAGACCCAGTACTTC.

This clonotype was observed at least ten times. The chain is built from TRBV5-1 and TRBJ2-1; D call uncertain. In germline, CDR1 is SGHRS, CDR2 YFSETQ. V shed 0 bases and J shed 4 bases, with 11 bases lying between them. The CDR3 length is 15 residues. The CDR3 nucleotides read TGCGCCAGCAGCTTGGCTGTACTGAATTACAATGAGCAGTTCTTC. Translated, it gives CASSLAVLNYNEQFF.

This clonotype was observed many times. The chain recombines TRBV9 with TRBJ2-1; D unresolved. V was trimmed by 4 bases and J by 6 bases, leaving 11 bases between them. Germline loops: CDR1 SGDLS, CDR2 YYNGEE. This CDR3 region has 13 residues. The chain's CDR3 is CASSPSTSNEQFF. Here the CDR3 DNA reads TGTGCCAGCAGCCCGTCAACTTCCAATGAGCAGTTCTTC.

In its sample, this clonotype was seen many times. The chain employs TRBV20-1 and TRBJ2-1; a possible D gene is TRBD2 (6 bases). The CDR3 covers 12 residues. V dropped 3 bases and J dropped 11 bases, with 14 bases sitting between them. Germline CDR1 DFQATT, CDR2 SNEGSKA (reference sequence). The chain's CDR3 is CSARGGRLQQFF. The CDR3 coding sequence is TGCAGTGCTAGGGGGGGACGCCTCCAGCAGTTCTTC.

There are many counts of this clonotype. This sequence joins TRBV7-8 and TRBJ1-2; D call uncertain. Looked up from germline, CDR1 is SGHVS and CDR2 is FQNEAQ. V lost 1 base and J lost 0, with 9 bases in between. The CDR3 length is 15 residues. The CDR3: CASSLVFGSNYGYTF. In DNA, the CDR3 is TGTGCCAGCAGCTTAGTTTTTGGGTCTAACTATGGCTACACCTTC.

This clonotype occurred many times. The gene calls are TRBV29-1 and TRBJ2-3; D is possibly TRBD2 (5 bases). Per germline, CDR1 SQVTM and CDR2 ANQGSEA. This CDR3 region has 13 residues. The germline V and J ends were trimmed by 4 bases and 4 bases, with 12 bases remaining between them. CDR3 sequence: CSVGTPRADTQYF. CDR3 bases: TGCAGCGTTGGGACTCCCCGGGCAGATACGCAGTATTTT.

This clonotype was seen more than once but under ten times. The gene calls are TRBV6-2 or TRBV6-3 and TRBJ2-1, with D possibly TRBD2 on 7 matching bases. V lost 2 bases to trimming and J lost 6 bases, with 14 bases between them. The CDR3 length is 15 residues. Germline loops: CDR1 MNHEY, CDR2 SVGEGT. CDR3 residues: CASSYEGGPSNEQFF. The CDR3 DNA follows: TGTGCCAGCAGTTACGAGGGGGGGCCCTCCAATGAGCAGTTCTTC.

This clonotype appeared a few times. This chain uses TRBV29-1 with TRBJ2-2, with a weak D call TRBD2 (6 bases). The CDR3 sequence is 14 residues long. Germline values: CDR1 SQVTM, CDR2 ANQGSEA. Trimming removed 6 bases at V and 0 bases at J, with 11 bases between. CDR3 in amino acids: CSVRKRANTGELFF. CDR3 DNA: TGCAGCGTCAGGAAGCGGGCGAACACCGGGGAGCTGTTTTTT.

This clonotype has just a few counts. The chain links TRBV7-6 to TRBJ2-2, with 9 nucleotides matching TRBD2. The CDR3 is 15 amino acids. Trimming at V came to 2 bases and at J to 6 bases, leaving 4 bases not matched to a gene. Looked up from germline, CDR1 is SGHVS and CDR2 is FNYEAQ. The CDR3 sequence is CASSLIVAGAGELFF. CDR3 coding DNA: TGTGCCAGCAGCTTAATAGTAGCGGGGGCCGGGGAGCTGTTTTTT.

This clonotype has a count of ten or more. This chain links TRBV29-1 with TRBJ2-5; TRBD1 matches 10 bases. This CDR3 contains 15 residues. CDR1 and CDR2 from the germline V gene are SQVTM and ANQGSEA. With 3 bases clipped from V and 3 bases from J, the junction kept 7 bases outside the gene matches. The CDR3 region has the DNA TGCAGCGTTGAGCTGACCGGGACAGGGGAAGAGACCCAGTACTTC. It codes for CSVELTGTGEETQYF. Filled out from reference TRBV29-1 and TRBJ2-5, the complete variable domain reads SAVISQKPSRDICQRGTSLTIQCQVDSQVTMMFWYRQQPGQSLTLIATANQGSEATYESGFVIDKFPISRPNLTFSTLTVSNMSPEDSSIYLCSVELTGTGEETQYFGPGTRLLVL.

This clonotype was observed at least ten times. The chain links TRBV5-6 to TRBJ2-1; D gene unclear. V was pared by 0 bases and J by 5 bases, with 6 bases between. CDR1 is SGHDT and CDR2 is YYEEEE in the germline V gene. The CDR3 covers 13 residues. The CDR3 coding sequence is TGTGCCAGCAGCTTGGAGGGAAACAATGAGCAGTTCTTC. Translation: CASSLEGNNEQFF.

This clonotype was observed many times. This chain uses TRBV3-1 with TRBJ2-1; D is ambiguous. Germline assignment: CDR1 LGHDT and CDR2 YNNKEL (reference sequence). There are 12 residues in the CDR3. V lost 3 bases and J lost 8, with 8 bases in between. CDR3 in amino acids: CASSQTPDEQFF. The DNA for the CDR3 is TGTGCCAGCAGCCAGACCCCCGATGAGCAGTTCTTC.

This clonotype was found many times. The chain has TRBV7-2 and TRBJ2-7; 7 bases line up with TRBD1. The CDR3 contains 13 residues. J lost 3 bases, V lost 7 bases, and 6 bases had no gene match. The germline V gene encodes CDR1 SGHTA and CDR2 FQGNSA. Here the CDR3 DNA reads TGTGCCAGCAACTATGGACAGGACTACGAGCAGTACTTC. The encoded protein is CASNYGQDYEQYF.

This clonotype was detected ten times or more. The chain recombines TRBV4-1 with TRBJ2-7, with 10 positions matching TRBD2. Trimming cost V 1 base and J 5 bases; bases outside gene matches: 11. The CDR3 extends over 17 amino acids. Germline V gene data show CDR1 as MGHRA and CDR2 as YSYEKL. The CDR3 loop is CASSQVNSLAGANEQYF. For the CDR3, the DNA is TGCGCCAGCAGCCAAGTCAATAGTCTAGCGGGGGCTAACGAGCAGTACTTC.

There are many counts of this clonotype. The CDR3 DNA follows: TGCGCCAGCAGCCCGAGTCAGGGTTACGAGCAGTACTTC. It is translated as CASSPSQGYEQYF. The rearrangement uses TRBV4-1 and TRBJ2-7, with D possibly matching TRBD1 (5 bases). CDR1 is MGHRA, CDR2 YSYEKL, per germline. V lost 4 bases, J lost 4 bases, and 11 bases lay in between. This CDR3 contains 13 residues.

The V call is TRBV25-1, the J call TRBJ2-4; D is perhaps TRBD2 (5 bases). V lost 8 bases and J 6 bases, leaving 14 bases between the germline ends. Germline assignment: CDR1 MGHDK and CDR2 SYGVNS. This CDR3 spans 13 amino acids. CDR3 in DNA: TGTGCCAGCCGAGTGGGAGAGGGAAACATTCAGTACTTC. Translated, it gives CASRVGEGNIQYF.

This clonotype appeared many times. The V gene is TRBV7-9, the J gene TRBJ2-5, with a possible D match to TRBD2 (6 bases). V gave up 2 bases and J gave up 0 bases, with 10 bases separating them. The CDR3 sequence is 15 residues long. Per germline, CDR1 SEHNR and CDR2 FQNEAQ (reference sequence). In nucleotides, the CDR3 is TGTGCCAGCAGCTTATTCGGCGGGGACCAAGAGACCCAGTACTTC. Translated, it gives CASSLFGGDQETQYF. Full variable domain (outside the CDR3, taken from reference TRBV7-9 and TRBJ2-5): DTGVSQNPRHKITKRGQNVTFRCDPISEHNRLYWYRQTLGQGPEFLTYFQNEAQLEKSRLLSDRFSAERPKGSFSTLEIQRTEQGDSAMYLCASSLFGGDQETQYFGPGTRLLVL.

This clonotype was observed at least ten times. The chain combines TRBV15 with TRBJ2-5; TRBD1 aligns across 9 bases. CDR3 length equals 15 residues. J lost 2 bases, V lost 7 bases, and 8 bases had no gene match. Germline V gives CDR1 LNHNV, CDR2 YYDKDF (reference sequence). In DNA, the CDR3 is TGTGCCACCAAACCGACAGGGGGTGGGCAAGAGACCCAGTACTTC. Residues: CATKPTGGGQETQYF.

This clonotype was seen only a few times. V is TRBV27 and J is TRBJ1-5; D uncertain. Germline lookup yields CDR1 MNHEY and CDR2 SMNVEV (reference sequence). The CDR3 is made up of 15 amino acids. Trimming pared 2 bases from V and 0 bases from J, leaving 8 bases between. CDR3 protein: CASSLTQASNQPQHF. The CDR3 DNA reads TGTGCCAGCAGTTTAACCCAGGCTAGCAATCAGCCCCAGCATTTT.

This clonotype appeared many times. The CDR3 nucleotides read TGCGCCAGCAGCCAAGATAATGGGGTTGCCCAGCCCCAGCATTTT. It codes for CASSQDNGVAQPQHF. The rearrangement uses TRBV4-1 and TRBJ1-5; D remains unclear. The V gene lost 0 bases and the J gene lost 7 bases, with 13 bases spanning the gap. Germline CDR1 and CDR2: MGHRA and YSYEKL. The CDR3 extends over 15 amino acids.

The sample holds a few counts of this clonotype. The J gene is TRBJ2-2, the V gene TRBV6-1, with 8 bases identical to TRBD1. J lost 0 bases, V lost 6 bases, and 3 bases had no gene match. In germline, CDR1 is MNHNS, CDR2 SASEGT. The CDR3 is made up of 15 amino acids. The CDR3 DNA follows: TGTGCCAGCAGGGGACAGGACGCGAACACCGGGGAGCTGTTTTTT. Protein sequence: CASRGQDANTGELFF.

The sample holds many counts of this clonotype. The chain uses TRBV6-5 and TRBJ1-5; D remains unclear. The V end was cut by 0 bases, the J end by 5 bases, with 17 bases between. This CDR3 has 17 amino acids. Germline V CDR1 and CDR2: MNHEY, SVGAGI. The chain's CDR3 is CASSYSRYGPADQPQHF. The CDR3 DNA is TGTGCCAGCAGTTACTCGAGGTATGGACCGGCTGATCAGCCCCAGCATTTT.

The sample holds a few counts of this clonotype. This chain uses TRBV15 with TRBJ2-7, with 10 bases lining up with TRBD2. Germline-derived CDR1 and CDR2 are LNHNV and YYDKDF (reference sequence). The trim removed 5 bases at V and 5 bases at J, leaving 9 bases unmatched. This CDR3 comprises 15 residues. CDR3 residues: CATSGAAGGGHEQYF. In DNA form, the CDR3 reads TGTGCCACCAGCGGGGCAGCGGGGGGGGGGCACGAGCAGTACTTC.

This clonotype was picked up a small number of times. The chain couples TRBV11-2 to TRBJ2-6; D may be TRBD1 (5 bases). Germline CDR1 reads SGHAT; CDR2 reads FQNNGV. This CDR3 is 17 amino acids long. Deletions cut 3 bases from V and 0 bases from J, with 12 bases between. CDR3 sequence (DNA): TGTGCCAGCAGCTTGGGGCAGGTTAGCTCTGGGGCCAACGTCCTGACTTTC. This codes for CASSLGQVSSGANVLTF.

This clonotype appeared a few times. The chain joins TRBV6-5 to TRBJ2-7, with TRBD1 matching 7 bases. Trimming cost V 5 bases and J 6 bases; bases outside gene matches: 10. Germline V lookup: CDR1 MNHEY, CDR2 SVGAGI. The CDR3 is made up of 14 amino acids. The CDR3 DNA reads TGTGCCAGCAGTCCCTCAGGGCAGGGGGTCGAGCAGTACTTC. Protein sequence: CASSPSGQGVEQYF.

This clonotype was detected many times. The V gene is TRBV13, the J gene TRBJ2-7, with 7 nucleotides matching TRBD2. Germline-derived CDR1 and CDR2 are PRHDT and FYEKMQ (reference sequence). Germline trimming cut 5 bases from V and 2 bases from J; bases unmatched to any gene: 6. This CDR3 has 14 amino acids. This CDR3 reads CASSRSGRTYEQYF. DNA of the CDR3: TGTGCCAGCAGCCGTAGCGGGCGTACCTACGAGCAGTACTTC.